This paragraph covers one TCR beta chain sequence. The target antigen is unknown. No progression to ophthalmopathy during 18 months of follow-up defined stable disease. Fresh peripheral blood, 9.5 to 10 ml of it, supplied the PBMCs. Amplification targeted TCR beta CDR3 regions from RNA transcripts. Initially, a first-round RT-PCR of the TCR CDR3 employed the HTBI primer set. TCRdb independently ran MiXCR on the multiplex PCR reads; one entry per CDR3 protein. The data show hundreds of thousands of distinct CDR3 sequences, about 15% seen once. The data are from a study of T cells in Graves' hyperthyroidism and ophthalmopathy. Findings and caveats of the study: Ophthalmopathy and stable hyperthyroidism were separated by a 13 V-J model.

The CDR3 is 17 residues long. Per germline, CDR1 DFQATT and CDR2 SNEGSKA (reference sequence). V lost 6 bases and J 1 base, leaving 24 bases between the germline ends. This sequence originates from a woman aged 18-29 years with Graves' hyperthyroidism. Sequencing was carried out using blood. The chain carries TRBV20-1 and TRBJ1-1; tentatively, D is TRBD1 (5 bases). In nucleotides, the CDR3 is TGCAGTGCAAGAAACCAGGATTGGGGGGACCGGAACACTGAAGCTTTCTTT. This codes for CSARNQDWGDRNTEAFF.